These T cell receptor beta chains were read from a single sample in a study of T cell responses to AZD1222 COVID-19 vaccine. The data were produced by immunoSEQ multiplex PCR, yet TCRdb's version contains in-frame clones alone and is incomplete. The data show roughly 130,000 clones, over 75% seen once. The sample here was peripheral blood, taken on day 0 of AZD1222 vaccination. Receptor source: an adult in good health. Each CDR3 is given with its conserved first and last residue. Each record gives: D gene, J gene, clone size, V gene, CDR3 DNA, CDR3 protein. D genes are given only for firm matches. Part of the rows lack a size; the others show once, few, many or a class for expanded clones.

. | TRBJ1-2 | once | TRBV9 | TGTGCCAGCAGCGTAGAAGCCCGGGACTATGGCTACACCTTC | CASSVEARDYGYTF
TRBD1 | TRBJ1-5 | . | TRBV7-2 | TGTGCCAGCGGGACCGGGACAGGGAACCAGCCCCAGCATTTT | CASGTGTGNQPQHF
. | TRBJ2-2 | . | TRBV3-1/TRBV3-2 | TGTGCCAGCAGCCAAGGACAGGTGAACGGGGAGCTGTTTTTT | CASSQGQVNGELFF
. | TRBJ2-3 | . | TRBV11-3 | TGTGCCAGCAGCTTAGTAGCGGAAACCACAGATACGCAGTATTTT | CASSLVAETTDTQYF
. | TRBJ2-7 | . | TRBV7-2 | TGTGCCAGCAGCTTAGGAGGGTGGGCCTACGAGCAGTACTTC | CASSLGGWAYEQYF
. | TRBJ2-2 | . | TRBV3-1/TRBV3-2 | TGTGCCAGCCGCTATGGATCGGGTGTGAACACCGGGGAGCTGTTTTTT | CASRYGSGVNTGELFF
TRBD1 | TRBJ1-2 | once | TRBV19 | TGTGCCAGTAGGACAGGGGACTATGGCTACACCTTC | CASRTGDYGYTF
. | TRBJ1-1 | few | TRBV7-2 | TGTGCCAGCAGCTTAAATAAGGGGGGAGCCACTGAAGCTTTCTTT | CASSLNKGGATEAFF
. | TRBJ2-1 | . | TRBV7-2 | TGTGCCAGCAGCTTAAGGCCGAGCTCCTACAATGAGCAGTTCTTC | CASSLRPSSYNEQFF
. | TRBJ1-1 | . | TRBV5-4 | TGTGCCAGCAGCTTGACAGGCCTCAGAGGGACTGAAGCTTTCTTT | CASSLTGLRGTEAFF
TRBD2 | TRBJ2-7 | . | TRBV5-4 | TGTGCCAGCAGCTTGGTAGCGGGCGACTACGAGCAGTACTTC | CASSLVAGDYEQYF
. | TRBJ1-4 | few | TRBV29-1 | TGCAGCGCTGGGACCGTAAAAAAACTGTTTTTT | CSAGTVKKLFF
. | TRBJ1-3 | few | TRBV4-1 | TGCGCCAGCAGCCAAAAGGGGGGGAGTTACTCTGGAAACACCATATATTTT | CASSQKGGSYSGNTIYF
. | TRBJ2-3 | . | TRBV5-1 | TGCGCCAGCAGCTTGGGATTCACAGATACGCAGTATTTT | CASSLGFTDTQYF
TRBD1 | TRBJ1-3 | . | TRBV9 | TGTGCCAGCAGCCTCTCTTCCGGGACAGGAGCTGCAAACACCATATATTTT | CASSLSSGTGAANTIYF
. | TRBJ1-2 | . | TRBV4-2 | TGTGCCAGCAGCCAAACTTGGCGATACTTAGCTAACTATGGCTACACCTTC | CASSQTWRYLANYGYTF
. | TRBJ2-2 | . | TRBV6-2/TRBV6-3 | TGTGCCAGCAGCTCGACGGGGACCTACACCGGGGAGCTGTTTTTT | CASSSTGTYTGELFF
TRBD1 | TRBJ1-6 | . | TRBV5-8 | TGTGCCAGCAGCTTGGAGGTTTGGACAGGGACACCCGGACGGTCACCCCTCCACTTT | CASSLEVWTGTPGRSPLHF
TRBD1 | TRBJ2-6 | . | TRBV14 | TGTGCCAGCAGCCAAGAGAGGACAGGCGAAACTTTAAGCTCTTGGGCCAACGTCCTGACTTTC | CASSQERTGETLSSWANVLTF
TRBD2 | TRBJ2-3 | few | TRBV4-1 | TGCGCCAGCAGCCCCATAGGACTAGCCACGCAGTATTTT | CASSPIGLATQYF
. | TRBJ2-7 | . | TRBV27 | TGTGCCAGCAGGATCCAGGGCCCGGGGATCTACGAGCAGTACTTC | CASRIQGPGIYEQYF
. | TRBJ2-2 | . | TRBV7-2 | TGTGCCAGCAGCTTAGAGCGAAGGGGGACGGGGACCGGGGAGCTGTTTTTT | CASSLERRGTGTGELFF
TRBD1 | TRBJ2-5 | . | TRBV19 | TGTGCCAGTAGTGGACAGGGGCGCGGGATTGAGACCCAGTACTTC | CASSGQGRGIETQYF
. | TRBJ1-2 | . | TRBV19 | TGTGCCAGTAGTCGTGACGACAGCCTCTATGGCTACACCTTC | CASSRDDSLYGYTF
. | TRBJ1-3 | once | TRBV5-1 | TGCGCCAGCAGCTTAAGGACGGTGACCTCTGGAAACACCATATATTTT | CASSLRTVTSGNTIYF
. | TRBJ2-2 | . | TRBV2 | TGTGCCAGCAGGACAGGCCCGAACACCGGGGAGCTGTTTTTT | CASRTGPNTGELFF
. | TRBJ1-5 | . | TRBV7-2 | TGTGCCAGCAGCTTTGGTCCCCCCACTACACATCAGCCCCAGCATTTT | CASSFGPPTTHQPQHF
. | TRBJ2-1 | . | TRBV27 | TGTGCCAGCAGTTCTGGAGGCTCCTACAATGAGCAGTTCTTC | CASSSGGSYNEQFF
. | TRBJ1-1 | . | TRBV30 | TGTGCCTGGAGTGGGTGGCGCGGGACTGAAGCTTTCTTT | CAWSGWRGTEAFF
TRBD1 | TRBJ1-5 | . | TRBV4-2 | TGTGCCAGCAGCCTTGGGACAGTAAGTAGCAATCAGCCCCAGCATTTT | CASSLGTVSSNQPQHF
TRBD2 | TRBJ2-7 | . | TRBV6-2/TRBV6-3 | TGTGCCAGCAGCTCCGGGACTAGCCTTCGGTACGAGCAGTACTTC | CASSSGTSLRYEQYF
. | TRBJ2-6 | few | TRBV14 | TGTGCCAGCAGCCGACGGACCAGGCTCACTGCCTCTGGGGCCAACGTCCTGACTTTC | CASSRRTRLTASGANVLTF
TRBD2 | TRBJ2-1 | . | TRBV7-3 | TGTGCCAGCAGCCCGGTTAGCGGGGGGGCGCAGTTCTTC | CASSPVSGGAQFF
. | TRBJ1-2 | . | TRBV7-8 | TGTGCCAGCAGTCACCACGGGACTCCTAACTATGGCTACACCTTC | CASSHHGTPNYGYTF
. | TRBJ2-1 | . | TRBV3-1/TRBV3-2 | TGTGCCAGCAGCCACATGGACAATGAGCAGTTCTTC | CASSHMDNEQFF
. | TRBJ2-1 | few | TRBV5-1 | TGCGCCAGCAGCCTTCTTAGACGCAATCTGGAGGGAAATGAGCAGTTCTTC | CASSLLRRNLEGNEQFF
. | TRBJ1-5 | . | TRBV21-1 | TGTGCCAGCAGCCCGGCTGACGTGGCAGGGAATCAGCCCCAGCATTTT | CASSPADVAGNQPQHF
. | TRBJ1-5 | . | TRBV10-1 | TGCGCCAGCATTACCCGAGGGCAGTCGCTCTATAGCAATCAGCCCCAGCATTTT | CASITRGQSLYSNQPQHF
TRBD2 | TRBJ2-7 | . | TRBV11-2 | TGTGCCAGCAGCTTAAGCGCGGGGGGCGGCTGGGACGAGCAGTACTTC | CASSLSAGGGWDEQYF
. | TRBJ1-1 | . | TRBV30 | TGTGCCTGGAGGCCGGTTTGGGGGCAGGGTTGGACTGAAGCTTTCTTT | CAWRPVWGQGWTEAFF
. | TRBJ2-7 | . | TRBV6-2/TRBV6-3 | TGTGCCAGCAGCCAGACCTACGAGCAGTACTTC | CASSQTYEQYF
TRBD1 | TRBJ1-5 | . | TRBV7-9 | TGTGCCAGCGGGACAGAAGGTAATCAGCCCCAGCATTTT | CASGTEGNQPQHF
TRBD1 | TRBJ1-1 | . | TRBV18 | TGTGCCAGCTCGCGACAGGGAAACACTGAAGCTTTCTTT | CASSRQGNTEAFF
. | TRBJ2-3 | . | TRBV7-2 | TGTGCCAGCAGCTTAGCGGTCGGGAGAAAAGGAGATACGCAGTATTTT | CASSLAVGRKGDTQYF
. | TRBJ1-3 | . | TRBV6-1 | TGTGCCAGCAGTGAAGATCTAGGGGGGGACACCATATATTTT | CASSEDLGGDTIYF
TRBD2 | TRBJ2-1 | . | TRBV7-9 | TGTGCCAGCAGCCTGGGACTAGCGGGGGGAAATGAGCAGTTCTTC | CASSLGLAGGNEQFF
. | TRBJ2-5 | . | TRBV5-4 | TGTGCCAGCAGCGACGGGATCCAAGAGACCCAGTACTTC | CASSDGIQETQYF
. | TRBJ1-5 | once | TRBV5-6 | TGTGCCAGCAGAAGGACCGGGAGCAATCAGCCCCAGCATTTT | CASRRTGSNQPQHF
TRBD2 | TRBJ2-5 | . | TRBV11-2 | TGTGCCAGCAGTCCACATAGCGGGGGCCCACAAGAGACCCAGTACTTC | CASSPHSGGPQETQYF
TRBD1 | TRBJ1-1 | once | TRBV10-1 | TGCGCCAGCAGTGAACTCCGGGACAGCGAAGCTTTCTTT | CASSELRDSEAFF
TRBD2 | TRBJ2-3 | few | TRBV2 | TGTGCCAGCAAGAGGACTAGCGGGGGAACAGATACGCAGTATTTT | CASKRTSGGTDTQYF
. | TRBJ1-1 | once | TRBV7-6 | TGTGCCAGCAGCTCGGGACTGGCGAACACTGAAGCTTTCTTT | CASSSGLANTEAFF
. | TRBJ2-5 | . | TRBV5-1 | TGCGCCAGCAGCTTGGAGCCAGAGACCCAGTACTTC | CASSLEPETQYF
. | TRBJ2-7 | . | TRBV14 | TGTGCCAGCAGCCACCGGGACTCCTACGAGCAGTACTTC | CASSHRDSYEQYF
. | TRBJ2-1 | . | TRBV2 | TGTGCCAGCAATTTTCAGGGGGGGAACAATGAGCAGTTCTTC | CASNFQGGNNEQFF